The next 30 T cell receptor beta chains were all read from a single sample in a study of response to subunit inactivated influenza vaccine. In TCRdb, the RT-PCR reads were re-called with MiXCR into one record per CDR3 protein. Among roughly 700,000 distinct CDR3 sequences listed, around 14% were seen once. This material consisted of PBMCs from blood, taken roughly 12 days after vaccination. These TCRs come from a man aged 50 or older who received an inactivated influenza vaccine.

This clonotype has just a few counts. The rearrangement links TRBV7-2 to TRBJ2-5; D not resolved. Germline CDR1 reads SGHTA; CDR2 reads FQGNSA. This CDR3 comprises 15 residues. The germline V and J ends were trimmed by 0 bases and 5 bases, with 13 bases remaining between them. The CDR3 sequence: CASSLAGWSRETQYF. CDR3 in DNA: TGTGCCAGCAGCTTAGCGGGCTGGAGCCGGGAGACCCAGTACTTC. The full variable domain, rest sourced from reference TRBV7-2 and TRBJ2-5, is GAGVSQSPSNKVTEKGKDVELRCDPISGHTALYWYRQSLGQGLEFLIYFQGNSAPDKSGLPSDRFSAERTGGSVSTLTIQRTQQEDSAVYLCASSLAGWSRETQYFGPGTRLLVL.

V and J are TRBV11-2 and TRBJ2-7, with 12 bases that match TRBD2. CDR1 is SGHAT, CDR2 FQNNGV, per germline. V trimming: 5 bases; J trimming: 3 bases; junction bases outside the gene matches: 17. This CDR3 has 19 residues. The CDR3 loop reads CASSPDRGRTSGKLYEQYF. The CDR3 DNA is TGTGCCAGCAGCCCTGACAGGGGACGGACTAGCGGGAAGCTCTACGAGCAGTACTTC.

This clonotype occurred a few times. The CDR3 region has the DNA TGTGCCAGCAGCTTAGCGACGGGGGCCGGGGAGCTGTTTTTT. This sequence encodes CASSLATGAGELFF. The gene calls are TRBV7-2 and TRBJ2-2; D may be TRBD2 (6 bases). The CDR3 runs 14 residues. The germline V gene has CDR1 SGHTA and CDR2 FQGNSA. Trimming removed 0 bases at V and 6 bases at J, with 8 bases between.

This chain connects TRBV10-3 to TRBJ2-2; D is possibly TRBD1 or TRBD2 (5 bases each). There are 16 residues in the CDR3. With 7 bases removed from V and 0 bases from J, the gap between germline ends came to 15 bases. The germline V gene encodes CDR1 ENHRY and CDR2 SYGVKD. CDR3 nucleotides: TGTGCCATCACCCAACTAGGGGCTACGAACACCGGGGAGCTGTTTTTT. Encoded protein: CAITQLGATNTGELFF.

The chain is built from TRBV29-1 and TRBJ2-3; 8 bases line up with TRBD2. The trim removed 7 bases at V and 11 bases at J, leaving 11 bases unmatched. The CDR3 runs 12 residues. Germline lookup yields CDR1 SQVTM and CDR2 ANQGSEA. In DNA, the CDR3 is TGCAGCGCCATCGCACGGGCGGGAGGGCAGTATTTT. Protein sequence: CSAIARAGGQYF.

This clonotype occurred a few times. The chain links TRBV5-1 to TRBJ1-1, with a weak D call TRBD1 (5 bases). The CDR3 is 14 amino acids. Germline V lookup: CDR1 SGHRS, CDR2 YFSETQ. The V end was cut by 6 bases, the J end by 1 base, with 13 bases between. CDR3 coding DNA: TGCGCCAGCATGCTGACAGATTCGAACACTGAAGCTTTCTTT. This gives the protein CASMLTDSNTEAFF. Drawing the rest from reference TRBV5-1 and TRBJ1-1, the complete variable domain is KAGVTQTPRYLIKTRGQQVTLSCSPISGHRSVSWYQQTPGQGLQFLFEYFSETQRNKGNFPGRFSGRQFSNSRSEMNVSTLELGDSALYLCASMLTDSNTEAFFGQGTRLTVV.

The chain carries TRBV6-2 or TRBV6-3 and TRBJ1-5; D remains ambiguous. V lost 4 bases, J lost 7 bases, and 17 bases lay in between. Per the germline V gene, CDR1 is MNHEY and CDR2 is SVGEGT. This CDR3 region has 15 residues. The CDR3 DNA reads TGTGCCAGCAGTTCCGCAGGCACATTCTCGCAGCCCCAGCATTTT. Translating it yields CASSSAGTFSQPQHF.

The rearrangement links TRBV20-1 to TRBJ2-3; 7 bases agree with TRBD1. CDR1 is DFQATT, CDR2 SNEGSKA, per germline (reference sequence). The CDR3 extends over 12 amino acids. With 6 bases clipped from V and 6 bases from J, the junction kept 6 bases outside the gene matches. This chain's CDR3 is CSAKTGPDTQYF. In nucleotides, the CDR3 is TGCAGTGCCAAGACAGGGCCCGATACGCAGTATTTT.

Only a few counts were recorded for this clonotype. V usage is TRBV4-3 and J usage is TRBJ2-6; the D is unclear. CDR1 is LGHNA, CDR2 YSLEER, per germline. V was trimmed by 0 bases and J by 0 bases, leaving 18 bases between them. The CDR3 runs 20 residues. CDR3 amino acids: CASSQDIGWASPSGANVLTF. The CDR3 region has the DNA TGCGCCAGCAGCCAAGATATTGGATGGGCCTCCCCCTCTGGGGCCAACGTCCTGACTTTC.

V gene TRBV7-2 combines with J gene TRBJ1-1; no clear D gene. The V end lost 5 bases, the J end lost 2 bases, and 6 bases lay between the germline ends. The CDR3 totals 12 residues. Per the germline V gene, CDR1 is SGHTA and CDR2 is FQGNSA. The CDR3 DNA follows: TGTGCCAGCAGCGTATACAACACTGAAGCTTTCTTT. It encodes CASSVYNTEAFF.

There are many counts of this clonotype. The V gene is TRBV29-1, the J gene TRBJ1-5; D uncertain. Germline loops: CDR1 SQVTM, CDR2 ANQGSEA. The CDR3 is 13 residues long. V shed 4 bases and J shed 1 base, with 8 bases lying between them. The CDR3 sequence is CSVVKDSNQPQHF. DNA of the CDR3: TGCAGCGTTGTTAAGGACAGCAATCAGCCCCAGCATTTT.

A note on this clonotype: The junction shows a germline mismatch at one end, possibly a read error. The V and J genes are TRBV7-7 and TRBJ1-5; D gene ambiguous. The CDR3 contains 13 residues. Germline loops: CDR1 SSHAT, CDR2 FNYEAQ (reference sequence). CDR3 loop: CASSLIGFQPQHF. In nucleotides, the CDR3 is TGTGCTAGCAGCTTAATTGGGTTTCAGCCCCAGCATTTT.

The rearrangement uses TRBV6-1 and TRBJ2-2; TRBD1 agrees at 8 bases. Germline CDR1 MNHNS, CDR2 SASEGT. This CDR3 has 13 amino acids. Trimming at V came to 8 bases and at J to 4 bases, leaving 3 bases not matched to a gene. In nucleotides, the CDR3 is TGTGCCAGCCGGGGACAGGTCACCGGGGAGCTGTTTTTT. This sequence encodes CASRGQVTGELFF.

This clonotype has a count of ten or more. V and J are TRBV5-1 and TRBJ2-1; D gene uncertain. The CDR3 is 13 amino acids. Trimming stripped 0 bases from V and 8 bases from J, with 9 bases between. Germline CDR1 reads SGHRS; CDR2 reads YFSETQ. The CDR3 loop is CASSLGHADEQFF. In DNA, the CDR3 is TGCGCCAGCAGCTTGGGCCACGCCGATGAGCAGTTCTTC.

This clonotype has only a few counts. Here the CDR3 DNA reads TGCAGCGTGCGCCCGGGGAACACTGAAGCTTTCTTT. Residues: CSVRPGNTEAFF. V and J are TRBV29-1 and TRBJ1-1; D gene ambiguous. The CDR3 totals 12 residues. V shed 6 bases and J shed 1 base, with 9 bases lying between them. Germline lookup yields CDR1 SQVTM and CDR2 ANQGSEA.

This clonotype came up a few times. The chain combines TRBV28 with TRBJ2-7; no definite D call. V was pared by 6 bases and J by 7 bases, with 19 bases between. The CDR3 runs to 14 residues. Germline V gives CDR1 MDHEN, CDR2 SYDVKM. This chain's CDR3 is CASSPRRVLGEQYF. In DNA form, the CDR3 reads TGTGCCAGCAGCCCGCGAAGAGTTTTAGGGGAGCAGTACTTC.

This clonotype was seen a few times. This chain links TRBV20-1 with TRBJ2-5; 10 bases fit TRBD1. The CDR3 has 15 residues. The V gene's germline CDR1 is DFQATT and CDR2 SNEGSKA (reference sequence). Losses at the gene ends were 0 bases for V and 5 bases for J; bases not matched to a gene: 6. CDR3 in DNA: TGCAGTGCTAGAGATTGGAGGGGACAGGGGGAGACCCAGTACTTC. Translation gives CSARDWRGQGETQYF.

Ten or more counts support this clonotype. The chain is built from TRBV5-1 and TRBJ1-1; 7 bases align to TRBD1. The CDR3 loop spans 14 amino acids. The germline V gene encodes CDR1 SGHRS and CDR2 YFSETQ. V gave up 3 bases and J gave up 0 bases; unmatched junction bases: 2. In DNA, the CDR3 is TGCGCCAGCAGCTGGCAGGGGGTGAACACTGAAGCTTTCTTT. This codes for CASSWQGVNTEAFF.

In this sample, this clonotype turned up a few times. The V call is TRBV19, the J call TRBJ2-2; 9 bases line up with TRBD1. Unmatched junction bases numbered 9, after V lost 3 bases and J lost 7 bases. Per germline, CDR1 LNHDA and CDR2 SQIVND (reference sequence). There are 16 residues in the CDR3. This CDR3 is CASSIFPTGGHGELFF. The CDR3 coding sequence is TGTGCCAGTAGTATCTTCCCCACAGGGGGCCACGGGGAGCTGTTTTTT.

This clonotype was counted only a few times. The chain links TRBV20-1 to TRBJ2-2, with a weak D call TRBD1 (5 bases). Germline values: CDR1 DFQATT, CDR2 SNEGSKA (reference sequence). This CDR3 is built from 13 residues. V gave up 6 bases and J gave up 7 bases, with 15 bases separating them. The DNA of the CDR3 is TGCAGTGCGCCAGGGAAGTTGGGCGGGGAGCTGTTTTTT. Protein sequence: CSAPGKLGGELFF.

The gene calls are TRBV2 and TRBJ1-1; 7 bases align to TRBD1. V gave up 7 bases and J gave up 6 bases; unmatched junction bases: 11. The germline V gene encodes CDR1 SNHLY and CDR2 FYNNEI. The CDR3 has 14 amino acids. CDR3 protein: CASNDRDLVAEAFF. In DNA, the CDR3 is TGTGCCAGCAACGACAGGGACCTTGTCGCTGAAGCTTTCTTT.

This clonotype was picked up a small number of times. This chain links TRBV13 with TRBJ2-1, with 7 bases matching TRBD1. The germline CDR1 and CDR2 sequences are PRHDT and FYEKMQ (reference sequence). This CDR3 spans 15 amino acids. Trimming removed 5 bases from V and 5 bases from J; junction bases left unmatched: 9. CDR3 protein: CASSPRQGPHNEQFF. The CDR3 nucleotides are TGTGCCAGCAGCCCGAGACAGGGTCCCCACAATGAGCAGTTCTTC. The full variable domain, rest sourced from reference TRBV13 and TRBJ2-1, is AAGVIQSPRHLIKEKRETATLKCYPIPRHDTVYWYQQGPGQDPQFLISFYEKMQSDKGSIPDRFSAQQFSDYHSELNMSSLELGDSALYFCASSPRQGPHNEQFFGPGTRLTVL.

This clonotype was seen a handful of times. This chain uses TRBV30 with TRBJ2-3; TRBD1 might be the D (5 bases). The V and J ends lost 6 bases and 2 bases respectively, with 15 bases between them. Per germline, CDR1 GTSNPN and CDR2 SVGIG (reference sequence). This CDR3 spans 14 amino acids. The CDR3 loop is CACHPGYFTDTQYF. In nucleotides, the CDR3 is TGTGCCTGTCACCCAGGGTATTTCACAGATACGCAGTATTTT.

The chain carries TRBV13 and TRBJ2-1; 14 positions agree with TRBD2. Trimming removed 5 bases from V and 0 bases from J; junction bases left unmatched: 9. This CDR3 region has 19 residues. From germline, CDR1 is PRHDT and CDR2 FYEKMQ (reference sequence). The CDR3 nucleotides read TGTGCCAGCAGCCCTAGGGGACTAGCGGGGGTTAGCTCCTACAATGAGCAGTTCTTC. Translation: CASSPRGLAGVSSYNEQFF.

This clonotype was seen many times. The rearrangement links TRBV4-1 to TRBJ1-5; D is undetermined. V lost 2 bases and J lost 0, with 8 bases in between. This CDR3 region has 15 residues. CDR1 and CDR2 from the germline V gene are MGHRA and YSYEKL. CDR3: CASSQFTYSNQPQHF. The DNA for the CDR3 is TGCGCCAGCAGCCAATTCACCTATAGCAATCAGCCCCAGCATTTT.

This clonotype has just a few counts. This rearrangement joins TRBV4-1 to TRBJ2-7; D gene uncertain. Trimming stripped 1 base from V and 0 bases from J, with 13 bases between. The CDR3 contains 16 residues. In germline, CDR1 is MGHRA, CDR2 YSYEKL. CDR3 region: CASSQVRAAISYEQYF. The CDR3, as DNA: TGCGCCAGCAGCCAAGTACGGGCGGCGATCTCCTACGAGCAGTACTTC.

This clonotype appeared many times. This chain links TRBV11-1 with TRBJ2-1; D unclear. CDR1 and CDR2 from the germline V gene are SGHAT and FQDESV (reference sequence). The CDR3 extends over 15 amino acids. V shed 6 bases and J shed 5 bases, with 17 bases lying between them. This chain's CDR3 is CASRPRERRNNEQFF. CDR3 DNA: TGTGCCAGCAGACCCAGAGAGAGACGGAACAATGAGCAGTTCTTC.

This clonotype occurred a few times. The V call is TRBV18, the J call TRBJ2-4; 14 nucleotides agree with TRBD2. V shed 3 bases and J 2 bases; nucleotides not matched to a gene: 9. This CDR3 region has 19 residues. Germline CDR1 and CDR2: KGHSH and LQKENI. CDR3 DNA: TGTGCCAGCTCACCCTTAGGGACTAGCGGGAGATCCCCCAAAAACATTCAGTACTTC. Its protein product is CASSPLGTSGRSPKNIQYF. The whole variable domain, remainder taken from reference TRBV18 and TRBJ2-4, is NAGVMQNPRHLVRRRGQEARLRCSPMKGHSHVYWYRQLPEEGLKFMVYLQKENIIDESGMPKERFSAEFPKEGPSILRIQQVVRGDSAAYFCASSPLGTSGRSPKNIQYFGAGTRLSVL.

This clonotype was observed a handful of times. CDR3 DNA sequence: TGCAGTGCTACGGACAGGGGTCTGGGTGAGCAGTACTTC. This sequence encodes CSATDRGLGEQYF. The chain is built from TRBV20-1 and TRBJ2-7; 9 nucleotides match TRBD1. Germline V CDR1 and CDR2: DFQATT, SNEGSKA (reference sequence). The CDR3 covers 13 residues. Trimming cost V 4 bases and J 7 bases; bases outside gene matches: 8.

The chain couples TRBV12-3 or TRBV12-4 to TRBJ2-7; TRBD2 is a possible D gene (5 bases). V lost 5 bases, J lost 9 bases, and 14 bases lay in between. The CDR3 runs to 12 residues. In DNA form, the CDR3 reads TGTGCCAGCAGTAACCGGGGTGAGGGGCAGTACTTC. Protein product: CASSNRGEGQYF.